What follows are 20 T cell receptor beta chains derived from one specimen sequenced in a study of vaccination effects on CD4 cells after COVID-19. Expansion with viral peptide pools was applied to antigen-specific CD4+ T cells by the ViraFEST assay prior to sequencing. Subsequent to a culture period of around eleven days, CD4+ T cells were isolated. Nucleocapsid antibodies were negative in the vaccine recipients, who had never had SARS-CoV-2 infection. No antigen has been identified for these receptors. Some clones are missing from TCRdb's copy, which holds only in-frame ones; the method was immunoSEQ multiplex PCR. The table shows around 79,000 clones, with 78% occurring only once. The sample consisted of CD4+ T cells from PBMCs cultured with SARS-CoV-2 spike peptides, taken before COVID-19 vaccination. The receptors derive from a human donor who received a COVID-19 vaccine.

This chain links TRBV5-1 with TRBJ2-2; possibly TRBD1 for D (6 bases). Trimming cost V 5 bases and J 0 bases, with 8 bases left between them. This CDR3 contains 14 residues. Germline V CDR1 and CDR2: SGHRS, YFSETQ. The CDR3 DNA reads as TGCGCCAGCAGGGGGGCCGCGAACACCGGGGAGCTGTTTTTT. It specifies CASRGAANTGELFF.

This chain uses TRBV7-3 with TRBJ2-7, with D possibly matching TRBD1 (6 bases). V was pared by 5 bases and J by 3 bases, with 14 bases between. Germline V gene data show CDR1 as SGHTA and CDR2 as FQGTGA. CDR3 length equals 14 residues. The CDR3 loop is CASSHRDTYYEQYV. The CDR3 DNA follows: TGTGCCAGCAGCCACCGGGACACCTACTACGAGCAGTACGTC.

The chain joins TRBV10-3 to TRBJ2-4, with 11 bases identical to TRBD2. V lost 6 bases and J lost 1; bases outside the gene matches: 11. CDR1 is ENHRY and CDR2 is SYGVKD in the germline V gene. The CDR3 consists of 18 residues. As DNA, the CDR3 is TGTGCCATCAGCACCCAGGGACTAGCGGAGAGGGCCAAAAACATTCAGTACTTC. Translating it yields CAISTQGLAERAKNIQYF.

This chain joins TRBV10-1 and TRBJ1-1; no firm D call. The V gene lost 3 bases and the J gene lost 1 base, with 6 bases spanning the gap. CDR3 length equals 13 residues. CDR1 WNHNN and CDR2 SYGVQD come from the germline V gene (reference sequence). In DNA, the CDR3 is TGCGCCAGCAGTGACCTGACGAACACTGAAGCTTTCTTT. Translating it yields CASSDLTNTEAFF.

The chain recombines TRBV5-1 with TRBJ1-1; D is undetermined. The CDR3 spans 15 residues. V dropped 0 bases and J dropped 1 base, with 10 bases sitting between them. Germline V gene lookup returns CDR1 SGHRS and CDR2 YFSETQ. CDR3 nucleotides: TGCGCCAGCAGCTTGGCCATTCTCTCGAACACTGAAGCTTTCTTT. Translated, it gives CASSLAILSNTEAFF.

The chain employs TRBV7-2 and TRBJ1-2; D is uncertain. The CDR3 consists of 13 residues. Germline V gene sequence: CDR1 SGHTA, CDR2 FQGNSA. V lost 1 base and J lost 4, with 7 bases in between. CDR3 amino acids: CASSLEQSYGYTF. The DNA for the CDR3 is TGTGCCAGCAGCTTAGAACAGAGCTATGGCTACACCTTC.

The chain has TRBV25-1 and TRBJ2-5; maybe TRBD2 (5 bases). Trimming pared 4 bases from V and 1 base from J, leaving 10 bases between. Per germline, CDR1 MGHDK and CDR2 SYGVNS. This CDR3 is built from 14 residues. CDR3 protein: CASSAGGSQETQYF. In nucleotides, the CDR3 is TGTGCCAGCAGTGCCGGCGGGTCCCAAGAGACCCAGTACTTC.

The J gene is TRBJ1-1, the V gene TRBV3-1 (or the pseudogene TRBV3-2); D is possibly TRBD1 (6 bases). CDR3 length: 12 amino acids. Germline lookup yields CDR1 LGHDT and CDR2 YNNKEL (reference sequence). V lost 4 bases to trimming and J lost 10 bases, with 13 bases between them. CDR3 nucleotide sequence: TGTGCCAGCAGCCGGAGGTCAGGGGTAGCTTTCTTT. It translates to CASSRRSGVAFF.

In this sample, this clone turned up once. V is TRBV4-1 and J is TRBJ1-1, with D perhaps TRBD1 (5 bases). Between the trimmed V and J ends, which lost 0 bases and 9 bases, there was a span of 17 bases. This CDR3 region has 15 residues. Germline V gives CDR1 MGHRA, CDR2 YSYEKL. The CDR3 DNA follows: TGCGCCAGCAGCCAAGAAGGTCGTGGGGCACTCCAAGCTTTCTTT. Translated, it gives CASSQEGRGALQAFF.

This chain joins TRBV6-2 or TRBV6-3 and TRBJ2-5, with 7 bases matching TRBD2. The CDR3 has 13 residues. V was pared by 6 bases and J by 2 bases, with 3 bases of the junction left unmatched. The germline CDR1 and CDR2 sequences are MNHEY and SVGEGT. CDR3 amino acids: CASRPSGQETQYF. CDR3 in DNA: TGTGCCAGCAGGCCTAGCGGACAAGAGACCCAGTACTTC.

This clone turned up a few times. The chain links TRBV7-2 to TRBJ1-1, with D perhaps TRBD1 (6 bases). CDR3 size: 14 residues. Per germline, CDR1 SGHTA and CDR2 FQGNSA. Trimming left V 1 base short and J 3 bases short, with 9 bases between. CDR3 bases: TGTGCCAGCAGCTTAGGAGGGGGTGACACTGAAGCTTTCTTT. Translating it yields CASSLGGGDTEAFF.

J is TRBJ1-1 and V is TRBV20-1; D gene uncertain. Germline lookup yields CDR1 DFQATT and CDR2 SNEGSKA (reference sequence). The V end was cut by 3 bases, the J end by 3 bases, with 17 bases between. The CDR3 is 15 residues long. CDR3 in amino acids: CSASLSTKSDTEAFF. In DNA form, the CDR3 reads TGCAGTGCTAGTCTGTCAACAAAAAGTGACACTGAAGCTTTCTTT.

V is TRBV3-1 (or the pseudogene TRBV3-2) and J is TRBJ2-3; no definite D call. Per the germline V gene, CDR1 is LGHDT and CDR2 is YNNKEL (reference sequence). This CDR3 is 10 amino acids long. The V gene lost 4 bases and the J gene lost 11 bases, with 7 bases spanning the gap. CDR3 sequence: CASSRHGQYF. The CDR3 nucleotides read TGTGCCAGCAGCCGCCACGGGCAGTATTTT.

V is TRBV7-9 and J is TRBJ2-5, with 9 bases matching TRBD2. With V trimmed by 4 bases and J by 4 bases, 10 bases remained unmatched. The germline V gene encodes CDR1 SEHNR and CDR2 FQNEAQ (reference sequence). CDR3 length: 16 residues. CDR3 sequence reads: CASSSPGGGARETQYF. The CDR3, as DNA: TGTGCCAGCAGCTCCCCTGGCGGGGGGGCCAGAGAGACCCAGTACTTC.

The chain recombines TRBV15 with TRBJ1-2, with D possibly being TRBD1 (6 bases). The germline V gene has CDR1 LNHNV and CDR2 YYDKDF (reference sequence). Trimming stripped 3 bases from V and 3 bases from J, with 8 bases between. This CDR3 region has 13 residues. In DNA, the CDR3 is TGTGCCACCAGCAGGGACAGCTACTATGGCTACACCTTC. Translating it yields CATSRDSYYGYTF.

Written as DNA, the CDR3 is TGTGCCTCGATACAGGGGCTGAACACTGAAGCTTTCTTT. This gives the protein CASIQGLNTEAFF. This rearrangement joins TRBV6-6 to TRBJ1-1; TRBD1 aligns across 7 bases. V dropped 11 bases and J dropped 0; count of bases not matched to a gene: 6. The CDR3 loop spans 13 amino acids. The germline V gene has CDR1 MNHNY and CDR2 SVGAGI (reference sequence).

The V gene is TRBV28, the J gene TRBJ1-3; D perhaps matches TRBD1 (6 bases). V was cut by 5 bases and J by 7 bases, with 24 bases left in between. CDR1 is MDHEN and CDR2 is SYDVKM in the germline V gene. The CDR3 is 17 amino acids. CDR3 nucleotides: TGTGCCAGCAGTCCACATTTACAGGGATTACGTCGGAACACCATATATTTT. This gives the protein CASSPHLQGLRRNTIYF.

The V and J genes are TRBV12-3 or TRBV12-4 and TRBJ1-1, with D possibly TRBD1 on 5 matching bases. The CDR3 covers 11 residues. V lost 5 bases, J lost 7 bases, and 8 bases lay in between. CDR3 protein: CASSRQLEAFF. CDR3 DNA: TGTGCCAGCAGTCGACAGCTTGAAGCTTTCTTT.

This chain links TRBV6-2 or TRBV6-3 with TRBJ1-1; no clear D gene. In germline, CDR1 is MNHEY, CDR2 SVGEGT. The CDR3 is 14 residues long. The V end lost 6 bases, the J end lost 2 bases, and 13 bases lay between the germline ends. CDR3 protein: CASSPPDGNTEAFF. Here the CDR3 DNA reads TGTGCCAGCAGCCCTCCGGACGGAAACACTGAAGCTTTCTTT.

This sequence joins TRBV6-6 and TRBJ1-1, with D maybe TRBD1 (5 bases). Per the germline V gene, CDR1 is MNHNY and CDR2 is SVGAGI (reference sequence). CDR3 length equals 14 residues. Between the trimmed V and J ends, which lost 4 bases and 1 base, there was a span of 10 bases. CDR3 in DNA: TGTGCCAGCAGTTCCGACACAGGGAACACTGAAGCTTTCTTT. Its translation is CASSSDTGNTEAFF.